This TCR beta chain was identified in a study of shared clonotypes between healthy human individuals. Data came from immunoSEQ multiplex PCR; TCRdb stores just in-frame clones and leaves some out. The repertoire holds approximately 2.4 million clones, about 94% seen once, with about 0.13% in the top ten. Study observations and caveats: It was observed that roughly 4.8% of naive CD4 clonotypes were shared across a handful of donors.

This clone occurred once. Its cognate antigen is unknown. The sequence derives from a man aged 18 to 35 in good health. The sample comprised naive CD4+ T cells sorted from blood. Subset denoted: CD45RA+ positively selected.

The CDR3 reads CASSFGGPGQPQHF. Here the CDR3 DNA reads TGTGCCAGCAGCTTCGGGGGGCCAGGTCAGCCCCAGCATTTT. The chain uses TRBV27 and TRBJ1-5, with D possibly matching TRBD1 (6 bases). CDR1 MNHEY and CDR2 SMNVEV come from the germline V gene (reference sequence). The V and J ends lost 6 bases and 6 bases respectively, with 15 bases between them. The CDR3 sequence is 14 residues long.